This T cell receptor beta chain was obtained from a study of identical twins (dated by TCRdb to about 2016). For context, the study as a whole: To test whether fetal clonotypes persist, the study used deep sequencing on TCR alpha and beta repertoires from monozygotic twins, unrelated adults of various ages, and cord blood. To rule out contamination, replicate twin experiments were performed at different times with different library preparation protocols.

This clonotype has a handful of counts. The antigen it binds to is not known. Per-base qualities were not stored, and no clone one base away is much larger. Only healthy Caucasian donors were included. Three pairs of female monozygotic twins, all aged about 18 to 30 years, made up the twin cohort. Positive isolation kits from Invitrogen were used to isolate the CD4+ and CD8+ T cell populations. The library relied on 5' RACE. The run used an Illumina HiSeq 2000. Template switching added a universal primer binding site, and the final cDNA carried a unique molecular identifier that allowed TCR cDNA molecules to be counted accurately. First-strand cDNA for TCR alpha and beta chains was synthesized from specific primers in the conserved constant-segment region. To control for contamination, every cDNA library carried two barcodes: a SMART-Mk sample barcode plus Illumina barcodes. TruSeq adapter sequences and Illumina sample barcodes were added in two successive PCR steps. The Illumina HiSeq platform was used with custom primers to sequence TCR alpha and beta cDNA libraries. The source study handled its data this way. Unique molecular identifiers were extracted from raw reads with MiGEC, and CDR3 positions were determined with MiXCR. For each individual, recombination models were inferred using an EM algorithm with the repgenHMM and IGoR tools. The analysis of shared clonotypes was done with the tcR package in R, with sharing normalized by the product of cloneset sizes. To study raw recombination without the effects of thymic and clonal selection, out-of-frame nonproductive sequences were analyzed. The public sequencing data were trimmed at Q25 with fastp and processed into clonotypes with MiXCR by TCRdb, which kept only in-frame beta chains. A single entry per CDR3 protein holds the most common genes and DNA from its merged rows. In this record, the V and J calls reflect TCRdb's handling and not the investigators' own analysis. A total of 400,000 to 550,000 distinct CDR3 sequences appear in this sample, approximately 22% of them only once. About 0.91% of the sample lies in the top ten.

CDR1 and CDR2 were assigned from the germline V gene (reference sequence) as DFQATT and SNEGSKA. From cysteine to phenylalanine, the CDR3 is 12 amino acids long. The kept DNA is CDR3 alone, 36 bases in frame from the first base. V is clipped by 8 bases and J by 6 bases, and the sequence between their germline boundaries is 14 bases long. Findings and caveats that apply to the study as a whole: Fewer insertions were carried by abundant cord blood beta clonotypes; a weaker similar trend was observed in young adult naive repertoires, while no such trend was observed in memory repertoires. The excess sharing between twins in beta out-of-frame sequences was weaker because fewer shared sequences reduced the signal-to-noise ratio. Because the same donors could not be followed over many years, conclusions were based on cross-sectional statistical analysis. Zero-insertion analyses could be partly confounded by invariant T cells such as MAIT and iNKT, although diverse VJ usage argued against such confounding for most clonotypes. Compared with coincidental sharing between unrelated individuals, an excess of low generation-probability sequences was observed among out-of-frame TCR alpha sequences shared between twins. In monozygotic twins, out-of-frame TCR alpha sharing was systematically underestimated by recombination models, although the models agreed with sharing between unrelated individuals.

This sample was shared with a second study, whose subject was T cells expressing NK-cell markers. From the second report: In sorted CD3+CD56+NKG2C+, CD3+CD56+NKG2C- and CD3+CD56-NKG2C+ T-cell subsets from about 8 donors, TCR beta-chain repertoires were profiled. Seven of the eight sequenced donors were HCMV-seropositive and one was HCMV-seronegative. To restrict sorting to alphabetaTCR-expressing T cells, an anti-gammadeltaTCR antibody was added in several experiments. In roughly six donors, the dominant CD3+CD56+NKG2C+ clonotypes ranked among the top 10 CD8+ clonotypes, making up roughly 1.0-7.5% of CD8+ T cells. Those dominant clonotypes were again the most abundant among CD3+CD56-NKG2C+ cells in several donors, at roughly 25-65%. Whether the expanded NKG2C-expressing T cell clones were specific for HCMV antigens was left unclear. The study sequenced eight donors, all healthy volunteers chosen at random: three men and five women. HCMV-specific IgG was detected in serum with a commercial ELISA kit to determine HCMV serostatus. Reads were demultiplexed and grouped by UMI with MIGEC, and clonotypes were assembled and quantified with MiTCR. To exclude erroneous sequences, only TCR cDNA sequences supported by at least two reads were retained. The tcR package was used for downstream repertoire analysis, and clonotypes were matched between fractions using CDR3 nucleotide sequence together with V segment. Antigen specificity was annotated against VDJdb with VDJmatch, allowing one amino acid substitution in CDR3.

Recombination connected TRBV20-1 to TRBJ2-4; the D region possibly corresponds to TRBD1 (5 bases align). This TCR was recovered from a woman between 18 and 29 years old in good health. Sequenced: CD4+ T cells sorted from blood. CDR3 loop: CSTKIQGNIQYF. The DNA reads TGCAGTACTAAAATCCAGGGAAACATTCAGTACTTC.